The T cell receptor (beta chain) under discussion was sequenced for a study of cytomegalovirus exposure and HLA in healthy donors. The PCR had 60 Vbeta and 13 Jbeta primers. Sequencing was performed with immunoSEQ multiplex PCR; in TCRdb, only in-frame clones are kept and a portion is missing. This sample has some 200,000 clones, with 8.5% to 10% found just once. The germline V gene encodes CDR1 GTSNPN and CDR2 SVGIG (reference sequence). Trimming at V came to 2 bases and at J to 2 bases, leaving 8 bases not matched to a gene. This CDR3 is built from 15 residues. This chain connects TRBV30 to TRBJ2-5; 7 bases map to TRBD1. The sequenced sample consisted of PBMCs. This clonotype was obtained from a woman aged 30 to 39 in good health and CMV-seropositive. CDR3 region: CAWSRYGTDQETQYF. The CDR3 bases are TGTGCCTGGAGTCGGTATGGGACAGATCAAGAGACCCAGTACTTC.